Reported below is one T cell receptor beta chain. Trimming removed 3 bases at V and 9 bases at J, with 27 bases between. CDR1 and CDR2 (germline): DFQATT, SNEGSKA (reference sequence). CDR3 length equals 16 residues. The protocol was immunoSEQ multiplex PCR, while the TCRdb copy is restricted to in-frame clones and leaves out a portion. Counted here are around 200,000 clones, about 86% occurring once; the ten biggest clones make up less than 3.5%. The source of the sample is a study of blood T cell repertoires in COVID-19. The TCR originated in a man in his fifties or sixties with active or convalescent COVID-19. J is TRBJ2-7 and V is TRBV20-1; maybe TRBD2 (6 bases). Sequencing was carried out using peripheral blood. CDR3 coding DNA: TGCAGTGCTAGTCCCGACACGGAGGGAGCCCTTTTGCGGCAGTACTTC. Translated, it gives CSASPDTEGALLRQYF.